This T cell receptor beta chain was sequenced for a study of coeliac disease. Study details: Without high-resolution HLA typing, biased TRBV7-2 usage was queried.

The CDR3 has 14 residues. Germline values: CDR1 SGHRS, CDR2 YFSETQ. V shed 7 bases, J shed 5 bases, and the junction held 11 bases outside the gene matches. Sequencing used one aliquot of around 540,000 cells per fraction. Overall study results and limits: Cross-contamination between intraepithelial and lamina propria cells was possible.

Comment on this clone: What it binds is unknown.

Data came from immunoSEQ multiplex PCR; TCRdb stores just in-frame clones and leaves some out. The profile shows approximately 5,700 clones, less than 75% of them singletons. Specimen: lymphocytes from the gut lamina propria. This clonotype originated in a man in his sixties or seventies with active celiac disease. The rearrangement links TRBV5-1 to TRBJ1-1, with TRBD1 identical over 7 bases. CDR3 sequence: CASQQGEMRTEAFF. The CDR3 DNA is TGCGCCAGCCAGCAGGGGGAGATGCGGACTGAAGCTTTCTTT.